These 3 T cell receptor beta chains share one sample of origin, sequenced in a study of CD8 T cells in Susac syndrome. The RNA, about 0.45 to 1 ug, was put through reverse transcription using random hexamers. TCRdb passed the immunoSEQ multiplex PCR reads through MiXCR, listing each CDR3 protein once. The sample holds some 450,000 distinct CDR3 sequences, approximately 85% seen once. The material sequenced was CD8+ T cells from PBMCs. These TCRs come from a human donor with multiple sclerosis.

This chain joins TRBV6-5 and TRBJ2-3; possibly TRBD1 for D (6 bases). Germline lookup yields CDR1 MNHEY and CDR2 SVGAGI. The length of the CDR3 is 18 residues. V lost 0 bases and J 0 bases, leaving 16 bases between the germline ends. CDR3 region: CASSYSFQGLTSTDTQYF. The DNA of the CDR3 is TGTGCCAGCAGTTACTCGTTCCAGGGGCTCACTAGCACAGATACGCAGTATTTT.

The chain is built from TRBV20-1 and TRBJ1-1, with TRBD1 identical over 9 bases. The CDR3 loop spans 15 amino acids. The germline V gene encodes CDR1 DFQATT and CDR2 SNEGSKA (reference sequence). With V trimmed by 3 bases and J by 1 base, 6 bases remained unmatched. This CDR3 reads CSASPWTGANTEAFF. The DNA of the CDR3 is TGCAGTGCTAGTCCATGGACAGGGGCGAACACTGAAGCTTTCTTT.

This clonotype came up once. The CDR3 DNA follows: TGTGCCAGCAGTTACTCGATGGAGCAGTACTTC. This gives the protein CASSYSMEQYF. The chain combines TRBV6-2 or TRBV6-3 with TRBJ2-7; no definite D call. CDR1 is MNHEY, CDR2 SVGEGT, per germline. CDR3 length: 11 residues. V lost 0 bases to trimming and J lost 7 bases, with 4 bases between them.